The source of this T cell receptor beta chain is a study of glioma-infiltrating T cells. Study observations and caveats: Non-neoplastic patients had below-expected tissue-blood divergence, while all gliomas exceeded expectation.

Amplification of TCR alpha and beta CDR3 regions from RNA used iRepertoire nested multiplex PCR. For one-step reverse transcription and amplification, about 85-400 ng of tissue mRNA or PBMC total RNA was used. TCRdb reanalysed the multiplex PCR reads using MiXCR and keeps one entry per CDR3 protein. The sample holds around 180,000 distinct CDR3 sequences, around 40% seen once. The CDR3 length is 14 residues. From germline, CDR1 is GTSNPN and CDR2 SVGIG (reference sequence). Points on this clonotype: The antigen remains undetermined. At one end, the junction sequence differs from germline, possibly due to a read error.

This TCR was sampled from a human donor with low-grade glioma or glioblastoma, undergoing nonglioma brain surgery, or in good health (not recorded which). This sequence joins TRBV30 and TRBJ1-2, with D unresolved. Sequenced material: glioma tissue, nonneoplastic brain tissue, or PBMCs (not recorded which). This CDR3 reads CALSVLSGTYGYTF. In nucleotides, the CDR3 is TGTGCCTTGAGTGTTCTCTCCGGTACCTATGGCTACACCTTC. The entire variable domain, with the rest obtained from reference TRBV30 and TRBJ1-2, is as follows: SQTIHQWPATLVQPVGSPLSLECTVEGTSNPNLYWYRQAAGRGLQLLFYSVGIGQISSEVPQNLSASRPQDRQFILSSKKLLLSDSGFYLCALSVLSGTYGYTFGSGTRLTVV.